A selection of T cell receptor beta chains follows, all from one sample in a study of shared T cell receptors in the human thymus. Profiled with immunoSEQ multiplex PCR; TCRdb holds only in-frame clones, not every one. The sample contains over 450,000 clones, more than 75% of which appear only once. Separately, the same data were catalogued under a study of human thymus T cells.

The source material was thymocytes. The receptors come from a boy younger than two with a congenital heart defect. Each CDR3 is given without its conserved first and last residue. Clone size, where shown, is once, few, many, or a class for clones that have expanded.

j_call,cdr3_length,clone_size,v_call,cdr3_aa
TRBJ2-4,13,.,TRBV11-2,ASSFSGVAKNIQY
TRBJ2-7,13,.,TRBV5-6,ASSFRGSPSYEQY
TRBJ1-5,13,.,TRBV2,ASRDTLQGSRAQH
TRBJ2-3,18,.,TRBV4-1,ASSQVVRANEGGHTDTQY
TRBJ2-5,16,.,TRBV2,ASSEAWGEREGEETQY
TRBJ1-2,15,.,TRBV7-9,ASSLREDFGGGYGYT
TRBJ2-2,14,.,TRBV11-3,ASSPLAGGDTGELF
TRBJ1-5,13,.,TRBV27,ASRQQGRGNQPQH
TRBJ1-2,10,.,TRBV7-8,ASSSSLSGYT
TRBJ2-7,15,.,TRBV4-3,ASSQDPLAGVSYEQY
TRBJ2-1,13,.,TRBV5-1,ASSLPAGGGNEQF
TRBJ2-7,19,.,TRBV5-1,ASSLVSRDRVRRERSYEQY
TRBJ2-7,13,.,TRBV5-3,ARSLAGAGGHEQY
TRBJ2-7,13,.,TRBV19,ASSDPGTGEYEQY
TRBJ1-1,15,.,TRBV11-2,ASSSRGTPRTNTEAF
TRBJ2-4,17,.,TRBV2,ASSEARDRPGKAKNIQY
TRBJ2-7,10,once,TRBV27,ASGDSYYEQY
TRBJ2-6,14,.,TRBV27,ASSLSPSSGANVLT
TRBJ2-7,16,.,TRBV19,ASSTRGALAGGKDEQY
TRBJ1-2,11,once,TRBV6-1,ASSDPGDYGYT
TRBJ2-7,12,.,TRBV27,ASSLHGGTYEQY
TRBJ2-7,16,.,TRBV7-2,ASSSQLAGGPPSYEQY
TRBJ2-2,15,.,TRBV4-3,ASSQERTSGRVGELF
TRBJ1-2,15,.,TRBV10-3,AISESEGQAANYGYT
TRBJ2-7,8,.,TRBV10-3,ATTGKEQY
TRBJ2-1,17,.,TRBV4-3,ASSQDRWTSGSEYNEQF
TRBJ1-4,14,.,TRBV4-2,ASSQVRQGSESKLF
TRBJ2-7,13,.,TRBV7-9,ASSLSPGQVYEQY
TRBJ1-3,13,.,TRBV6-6,ASSYSQDSGNTIY
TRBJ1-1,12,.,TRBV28,ASSTREMNTEAF
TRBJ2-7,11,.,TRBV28,ASSHGQAHEQY
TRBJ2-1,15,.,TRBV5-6,ASSLELAGDVGNEQF
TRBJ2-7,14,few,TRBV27,ASSFRGGRPTNEQY
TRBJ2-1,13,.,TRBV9,ASSVDGYPYNEQF
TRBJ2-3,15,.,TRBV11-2,ASSLDLGGERGDTQY
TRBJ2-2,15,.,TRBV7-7,ASSLEGLAGDTGELF
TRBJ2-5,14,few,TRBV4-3,ASSQGGDRRKETQY
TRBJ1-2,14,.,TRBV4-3,ASSPKGGVSFYGYT
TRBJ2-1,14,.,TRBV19,ASSIEVGLAINEQF
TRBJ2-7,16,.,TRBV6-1,ASSEALRSDGTPTEQY
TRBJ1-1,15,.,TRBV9,ASSALQGERSFTEAF
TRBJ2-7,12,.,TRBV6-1,ASSSRDRSYEQY
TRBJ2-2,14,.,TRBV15,ATSRGGLAGTGELF
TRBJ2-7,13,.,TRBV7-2,ASSQQGRIGYEQY